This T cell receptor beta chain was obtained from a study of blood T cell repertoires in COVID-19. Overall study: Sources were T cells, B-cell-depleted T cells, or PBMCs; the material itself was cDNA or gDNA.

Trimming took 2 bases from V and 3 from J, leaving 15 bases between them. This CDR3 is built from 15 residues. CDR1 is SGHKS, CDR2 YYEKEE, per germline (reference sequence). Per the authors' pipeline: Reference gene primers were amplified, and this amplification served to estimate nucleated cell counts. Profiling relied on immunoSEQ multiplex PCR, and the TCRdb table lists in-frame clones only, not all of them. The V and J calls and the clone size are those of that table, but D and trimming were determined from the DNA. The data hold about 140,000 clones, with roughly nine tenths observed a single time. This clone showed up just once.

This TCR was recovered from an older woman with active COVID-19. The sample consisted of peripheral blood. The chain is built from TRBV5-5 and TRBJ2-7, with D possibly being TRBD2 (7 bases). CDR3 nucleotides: TGTGCCAGCAGCTTCTCGTCCGGGGGGCTCTACGAGCAGTACTTC. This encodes CASSFSSGGLYEQYF.